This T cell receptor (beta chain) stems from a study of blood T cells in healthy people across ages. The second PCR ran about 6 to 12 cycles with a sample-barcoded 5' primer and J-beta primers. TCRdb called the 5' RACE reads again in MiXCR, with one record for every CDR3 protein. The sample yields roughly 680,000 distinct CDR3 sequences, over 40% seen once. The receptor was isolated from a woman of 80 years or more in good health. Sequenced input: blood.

The CDR3 loop is CATSDDDRGAYGYTF. The CDR3 DNA sequence: TGTGCCACCAGTGACGACGACAGGGGTGCCTATGGCTACACCTTC. This chain uses TRBV24-1 with TRBJ1-2; TRBD1 matches 8 bases. Germline loops: CDR1 KGHDR, CDR2 SFDVKD. The CDR3 consists of 15 residues. Trimming took 4 bases from V and 4 from J; bases not matched to a gene: 7.